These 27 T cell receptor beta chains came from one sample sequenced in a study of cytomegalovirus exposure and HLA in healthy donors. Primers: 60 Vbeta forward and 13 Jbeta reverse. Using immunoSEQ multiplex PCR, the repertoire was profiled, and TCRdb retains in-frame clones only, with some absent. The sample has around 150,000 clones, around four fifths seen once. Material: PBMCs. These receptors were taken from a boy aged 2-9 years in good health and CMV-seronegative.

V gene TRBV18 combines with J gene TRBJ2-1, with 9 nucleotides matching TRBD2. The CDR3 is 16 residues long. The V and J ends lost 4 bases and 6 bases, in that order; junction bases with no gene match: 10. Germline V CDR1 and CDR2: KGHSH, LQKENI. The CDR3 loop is CASSLLLAGDPNEQFF. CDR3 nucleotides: TGTGCCAGCTCACTCCTATTAGCGGGAGACCCCAATGAGCAGTTCTTC.

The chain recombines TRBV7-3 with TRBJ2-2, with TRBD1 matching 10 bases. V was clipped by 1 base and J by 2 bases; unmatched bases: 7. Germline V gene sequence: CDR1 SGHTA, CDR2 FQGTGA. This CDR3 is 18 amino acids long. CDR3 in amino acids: CASSLNGDRGVNTGELFF. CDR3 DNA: TGTGCCAGCAGCTTAAATGGGGACAGGGGCGTTAACACCGGGGAGCTGTTTTTT.

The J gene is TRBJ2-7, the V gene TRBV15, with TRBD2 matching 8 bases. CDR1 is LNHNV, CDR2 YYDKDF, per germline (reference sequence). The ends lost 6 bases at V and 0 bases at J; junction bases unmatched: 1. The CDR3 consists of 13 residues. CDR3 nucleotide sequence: TGTGCCACCAGGAGCGGGGGCTCCTACGAGCAGTACTTC. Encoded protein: CATRSGGSYEQYF. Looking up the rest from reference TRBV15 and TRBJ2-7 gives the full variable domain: DAMVIQNPRYQVTQFGKPVTLSCSQTLNHNVMYWYQQKSSQAPKLLFHYYDKDFNNEADTPDNFQSRRPNTSFCFLDIRSPGLGDTAMYLCATRSGGSYEQYFGPGTRLTVT.

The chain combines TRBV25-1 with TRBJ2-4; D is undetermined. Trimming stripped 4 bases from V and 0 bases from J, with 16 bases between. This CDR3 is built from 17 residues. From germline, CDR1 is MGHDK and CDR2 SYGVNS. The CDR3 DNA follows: TGTGCCAGCAGTGTTTCCGAGGCCAGACTAGCCAAAAACATTCAGTACTTC. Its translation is CASSVSEARLAKNIQYF.

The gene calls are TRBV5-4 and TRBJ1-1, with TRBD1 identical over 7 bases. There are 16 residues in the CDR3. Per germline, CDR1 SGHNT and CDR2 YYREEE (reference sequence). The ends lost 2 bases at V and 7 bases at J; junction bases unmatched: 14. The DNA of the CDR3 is TGTGCCAGCAGCTTATATCCACCGGGACAGATAGTTGAAGCTTTCTTT. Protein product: CASSLYPPGQIVEAFF.

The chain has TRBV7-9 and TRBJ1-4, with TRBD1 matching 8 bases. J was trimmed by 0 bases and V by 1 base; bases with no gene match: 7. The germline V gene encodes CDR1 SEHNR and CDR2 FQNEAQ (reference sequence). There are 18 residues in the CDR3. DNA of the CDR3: TGTGCCAGCAGCTTAGATAGGACAGGGACCGCAACTAATGAAAAACTGTTTTTT. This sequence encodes CASSLDRTGTATNEKLFF.

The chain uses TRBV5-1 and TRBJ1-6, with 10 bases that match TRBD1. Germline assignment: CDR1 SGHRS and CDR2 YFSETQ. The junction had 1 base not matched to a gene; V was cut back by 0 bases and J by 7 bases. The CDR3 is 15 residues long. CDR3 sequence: CASSLGTGGNSPLHF. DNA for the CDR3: TGCGCCAGCAGCTTGGGGACAGGGGGAAATTCACCCCTCCACTTT.

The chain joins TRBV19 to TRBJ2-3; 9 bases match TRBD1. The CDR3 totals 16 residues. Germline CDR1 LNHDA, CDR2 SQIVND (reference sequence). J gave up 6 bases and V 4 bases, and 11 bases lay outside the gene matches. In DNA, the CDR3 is TGTGCCAGTAGTACAGACATCTACAGGGGGCAGGATACGCAGTATTTT. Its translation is CASSTDIYRGQDTQYF.

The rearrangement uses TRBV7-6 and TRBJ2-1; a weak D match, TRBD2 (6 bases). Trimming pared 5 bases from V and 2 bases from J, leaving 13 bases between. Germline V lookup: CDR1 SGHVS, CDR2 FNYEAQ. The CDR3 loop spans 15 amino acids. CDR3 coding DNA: TGTGCCAGCAGCCCTAGCGATAGTCCCTACAATGAGCAGTTCTTC. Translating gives CASSPSDSPYNEQFF.

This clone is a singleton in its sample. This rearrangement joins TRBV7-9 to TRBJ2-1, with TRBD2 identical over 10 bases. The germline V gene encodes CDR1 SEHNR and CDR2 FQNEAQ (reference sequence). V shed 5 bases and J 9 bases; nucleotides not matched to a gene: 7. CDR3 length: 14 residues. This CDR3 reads CASSQREGRGEQFF. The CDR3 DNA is TGTGCCAGCAGCCAGCGGGAGGGCCGGGGTGAGCAGTTCTTC.

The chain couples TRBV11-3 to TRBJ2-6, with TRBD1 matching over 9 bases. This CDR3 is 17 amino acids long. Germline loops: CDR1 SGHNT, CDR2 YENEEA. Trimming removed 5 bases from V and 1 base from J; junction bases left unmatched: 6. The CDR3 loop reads CASSPGQGTSGANVLTF. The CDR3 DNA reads TGTGCCAGCAGCCCGGGACAGGGTACGTCTGGGGCCAACGTCCTGACTTTC.

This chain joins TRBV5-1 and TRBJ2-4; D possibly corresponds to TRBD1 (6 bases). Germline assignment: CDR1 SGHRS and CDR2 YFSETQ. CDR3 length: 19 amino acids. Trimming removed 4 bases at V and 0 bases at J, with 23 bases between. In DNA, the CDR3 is TGCGCCAGCAGCGCCCAATCAGGGGCCCGCCACCTAGCCAAAAACATTCAGTACTTC. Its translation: CASSAQSGARHLAKNIQYF.

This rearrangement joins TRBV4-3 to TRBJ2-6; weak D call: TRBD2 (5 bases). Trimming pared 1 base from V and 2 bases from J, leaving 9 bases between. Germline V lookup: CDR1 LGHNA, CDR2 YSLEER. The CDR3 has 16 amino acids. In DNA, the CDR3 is TGCGCCAGCAGCCAAGGGGTGAGGGCTGGGGCCAACGTCCTGACTTTC. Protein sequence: CASSQGVRAGANVLTF.

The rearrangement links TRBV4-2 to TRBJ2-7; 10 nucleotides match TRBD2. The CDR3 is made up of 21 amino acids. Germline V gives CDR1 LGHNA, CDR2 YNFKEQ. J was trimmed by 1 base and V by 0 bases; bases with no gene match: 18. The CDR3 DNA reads TGTGCCAGCAGCCAAGATTCTTTCCGAAAGCTCACTAGCGGGACATCCTACGAGCAGTACTTC. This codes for CASSQDSFRKLTSGTSYEQYF.

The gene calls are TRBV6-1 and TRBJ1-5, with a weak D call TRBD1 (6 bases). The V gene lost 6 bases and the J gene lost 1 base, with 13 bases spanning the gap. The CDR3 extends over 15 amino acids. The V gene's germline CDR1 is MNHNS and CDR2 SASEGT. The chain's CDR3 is CASSQDRRSNQPQHF. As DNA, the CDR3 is TGTGCCAGCAGCCAAGACAGGAGAAGCAATCAGCCCCAGCATTTT.

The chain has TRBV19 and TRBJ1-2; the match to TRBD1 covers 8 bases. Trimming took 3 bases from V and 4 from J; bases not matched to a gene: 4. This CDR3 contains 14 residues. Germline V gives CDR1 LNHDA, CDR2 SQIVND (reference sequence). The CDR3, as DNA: TGTGCCAGTAGTATGGAGACAGGGGTCTATGGCTACACCTTC. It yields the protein CASSMETGVYGYTF.

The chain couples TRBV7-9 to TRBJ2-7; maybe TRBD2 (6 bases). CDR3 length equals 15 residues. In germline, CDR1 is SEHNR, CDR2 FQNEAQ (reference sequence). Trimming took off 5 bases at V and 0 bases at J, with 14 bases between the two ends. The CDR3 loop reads CASSGGTASSYEQYF. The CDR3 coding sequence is TGTGCCAGCAGCGGAGGGACGGCGAGCTCCTACGAGCAGTACTTC.

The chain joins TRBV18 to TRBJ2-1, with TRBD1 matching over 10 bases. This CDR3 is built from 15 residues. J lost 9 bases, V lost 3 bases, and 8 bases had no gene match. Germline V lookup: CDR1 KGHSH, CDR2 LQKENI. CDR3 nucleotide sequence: TGTGCCAGCTCACCCCGGGGACAGGGGTACGGTGAGCAGTTCTTC. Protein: CASSPRGQGYGEQFF.

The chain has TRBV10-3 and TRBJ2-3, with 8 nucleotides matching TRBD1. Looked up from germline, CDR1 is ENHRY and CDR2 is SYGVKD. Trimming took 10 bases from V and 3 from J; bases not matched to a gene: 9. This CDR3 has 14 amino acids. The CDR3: CATYQGAGTDTQYF. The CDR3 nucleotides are TGTGCCACGTACCAGGGGGCTGGGACAGATACGCAGTATTTT.

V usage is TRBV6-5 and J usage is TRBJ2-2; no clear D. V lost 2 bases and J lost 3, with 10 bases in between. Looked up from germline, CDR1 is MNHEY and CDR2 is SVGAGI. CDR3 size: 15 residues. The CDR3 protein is CASSYGADYTGELFF. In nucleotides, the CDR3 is TGTGCCAGCAGTTACGGCGCAGACTACACCGGGGAGCTGTTTTTT.

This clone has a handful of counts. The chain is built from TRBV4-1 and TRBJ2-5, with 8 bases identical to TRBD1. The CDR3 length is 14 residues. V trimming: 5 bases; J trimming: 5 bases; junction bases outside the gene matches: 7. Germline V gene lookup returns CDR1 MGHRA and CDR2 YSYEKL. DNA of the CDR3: TGCGCCAGCAGCGCGGACAGGGTAGGTGAGACCCAGTACTTC. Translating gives CASSADRVGETQYF.

The CDR3 nucleotides read TGTGCCAGCAGTTACTCGGGACAGGGTGGCTACGAGCAGTACTTC. It codes for CASSYSGQGGYEQYF. The chain carries TRBV6-5 and TRBJ2-7; TRBD1 aligns across 9 bases. CDR3 size: 15 residues. With 0 bases clipped from V and 3 bases from J, the junction kept 3 bases outside the gene matches. Germline V gene lookup returns CDR1 MNHEY and CDR2 SVGAGI.

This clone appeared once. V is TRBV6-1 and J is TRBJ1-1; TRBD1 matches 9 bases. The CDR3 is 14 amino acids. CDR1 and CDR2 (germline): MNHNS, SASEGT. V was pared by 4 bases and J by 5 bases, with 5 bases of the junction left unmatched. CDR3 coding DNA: TGTGCCAGCAGTGCCGACAGGGGGGAGACTGAAGCTTTCTTT. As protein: CASSADRGETEAFF.

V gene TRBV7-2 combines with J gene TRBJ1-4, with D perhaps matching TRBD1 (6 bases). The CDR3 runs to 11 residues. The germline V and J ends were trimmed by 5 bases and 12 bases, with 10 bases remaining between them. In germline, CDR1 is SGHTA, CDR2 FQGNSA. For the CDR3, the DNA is TGTGCCAGCAGCGGCGAGGGGGAACTGTTTTTT. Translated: CASSGEGELFF.

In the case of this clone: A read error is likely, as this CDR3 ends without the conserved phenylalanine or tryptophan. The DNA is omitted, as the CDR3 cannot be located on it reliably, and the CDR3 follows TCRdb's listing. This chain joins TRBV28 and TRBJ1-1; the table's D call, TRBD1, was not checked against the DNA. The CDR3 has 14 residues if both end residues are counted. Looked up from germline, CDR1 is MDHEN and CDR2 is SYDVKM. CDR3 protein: CASSSSRGKSLRSI.

In DNA form, the CDR3 reads TGTGCCACCCGGGACTTACCTCGCTACGAGCAGTACTTC. Amino acids: CATRDLPRYEQYF. The chain joins TRBV11-2 to TRBJ2-7, with D possibly TRBD2 on 6 matching bases. Germline V lookup: CDR1 SGHAT, CDR2 FQNNGV. The CDR3 is 13 residues long. V lost 10 bases and J 3 bases, leaving 16 bases between the germline ends.

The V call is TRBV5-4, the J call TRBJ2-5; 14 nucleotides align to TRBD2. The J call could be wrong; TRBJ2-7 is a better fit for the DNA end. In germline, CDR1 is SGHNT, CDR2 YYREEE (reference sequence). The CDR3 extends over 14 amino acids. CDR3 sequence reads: CASSWGLAGDEQYF. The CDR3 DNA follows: TGTGCCAGCAGTTGGGGACTAGCGGGAGACGAGCAGTACTTC.